Detailed here is one TCR beta chain. The data were obtained in a study of beta chain features in type 1 diabetes. V shed 4 bases and J shed 3 bases, with 7 bases lying between them. The CDR3 is 13 amino acids. Germline CDR1 and CDR2: ENHRY and SYGVKD. The sequenced template was cDNA made from the entire isolated RNA. TCRdb's table, derived via immunoSEQ multiplex PCR, lists solely in-frame clones and lacks some. This sample has roughly 370,000 clones, with roughly 14% found just once. Sorted CD4+ subsets: naive, central memory, regulatory, stem cell-like memory (CD45RO/CCR7/CD25/CD127/CD95/CD27 panel).

This TCR came from a man aged 30 to 45 in good health. J is TRBJ1-3 and V is TRBV10-3; D remains unclear. Input material: naive CD4+ T cells from blood. In DNA form, the CDR3 reads TGTGCCATCAGTGTAAAGGTTGGAAACACCATATATTTT. Its protein product is CAISVKVGNTIYF.